This TCR beta chain was sequenced in a study of T cell responses to AZD1222 COVID-19 vaccine. Worth noting for this clone: Its matching antigen is unknown.

Study-level points and caveats: Among those given AZD1222, only 6 or 7 were seropositive at baseline. Variant regions that are unmutated are reportedly the target of nearly half of spike-specific TCRs.

Second-dose schedules of about 4 or about 12 weeks were combined. Assay used: immunoSEQ multiplex PCR; TCRdb lists only in-frame clones, some missing. The table records some 110,000 clones, more than 70% of them present only once. The specimen comprised peripheral blood, sampled 28 days after the second AZD1222 dose. This clonotype was sampled from an adult who received the AZD1222 COVID-19 vaccine.

CDR3 sequence reads: CASSEGGFNQPQHF. The CDR3 coding sequence is TGTGCCAGCAGTGAGGGGGGATTCAATCAGCCCCAGCATTTT. The chain couples TRBV6-1 to TRBJ1-5, with a possible D match to TRBD1 (5 bases). Germline CDR1 reads MNHNS; CDR2 reads SASEGT. With 3 bases removed from V and 3 bases from J, the gap between germline ends came to 9 bases. The CDR3 loop spans 14 amino acids.